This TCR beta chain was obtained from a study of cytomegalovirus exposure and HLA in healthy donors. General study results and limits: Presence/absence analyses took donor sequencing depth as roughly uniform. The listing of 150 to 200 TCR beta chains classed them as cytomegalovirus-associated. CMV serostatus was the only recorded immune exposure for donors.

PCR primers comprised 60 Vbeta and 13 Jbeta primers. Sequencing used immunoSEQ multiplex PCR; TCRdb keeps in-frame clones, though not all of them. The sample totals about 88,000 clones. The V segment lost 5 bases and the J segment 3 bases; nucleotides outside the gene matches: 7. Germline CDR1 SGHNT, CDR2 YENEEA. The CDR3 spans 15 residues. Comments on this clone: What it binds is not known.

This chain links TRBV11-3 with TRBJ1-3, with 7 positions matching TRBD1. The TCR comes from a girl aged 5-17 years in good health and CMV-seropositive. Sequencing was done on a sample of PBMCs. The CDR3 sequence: CASSTLQGSGNTIYF. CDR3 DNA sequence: TGTGCCAGCAGCACCTTACAGGGGAGTGGAAACACCATATATTTT.